Given below is one T cell receptor (beta chain) in context. What it binds is unknown. The data stem from a study of post-analysis software for immune sequencing data. In the study overall: The patients showed relapsing-remitting, secondary progressive and progressive-relapsing multiple sclerosis courses.

Whole-study results and caveats: F-measure co-clustering was strong for batch-matched samples. Controls showed significantly higher normalized Chao1 diversity than did multiple sclerosis patients.

Unique molecular identifiers were built into the TCR beta cDNA libraries. TCRdb independently ran MiXCR on the PCR reads; one entry per CDR3 protein. Of hundreds of thousands of distinct CDR3 sequences listed, roughly half are singletons. This clonotype was sampled from a girl aged 5-17 years with multiple sclerosis. The specimen sequenced was blood.

The CDR3 spells CASSLAVPPENDEQFF. The CDR3 DNA is TGTGCCAGCAGCTTAGCGGTCCCCCCCGAAAATGATGAGCAGTTCTTC. The gene calls are TRBV7-9 and TRBJ2-1; D is undetermined. Germline V gene sequence: CDR1 SEHNR, CDR2 FQNEAQ (reference sequence). The CDR3 is 16 residues long. The V gene lost 0 bases and the J gene lost 8 bases, with 17 bases spanning the gap.